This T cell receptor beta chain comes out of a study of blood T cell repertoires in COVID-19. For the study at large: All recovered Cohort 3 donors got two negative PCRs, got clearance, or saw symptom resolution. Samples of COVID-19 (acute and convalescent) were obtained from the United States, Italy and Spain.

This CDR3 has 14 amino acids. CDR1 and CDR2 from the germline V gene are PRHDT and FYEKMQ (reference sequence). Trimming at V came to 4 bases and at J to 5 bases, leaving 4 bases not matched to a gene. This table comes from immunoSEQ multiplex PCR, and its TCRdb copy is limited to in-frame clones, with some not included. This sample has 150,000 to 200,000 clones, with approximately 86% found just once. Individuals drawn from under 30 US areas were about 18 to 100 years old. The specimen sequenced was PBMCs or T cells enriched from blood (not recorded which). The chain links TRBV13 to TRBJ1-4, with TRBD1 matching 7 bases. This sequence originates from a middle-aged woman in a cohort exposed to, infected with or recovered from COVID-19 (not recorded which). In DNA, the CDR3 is TGTGCCAGCAGCTCACAGGGGCCGAATGAAAAACTGTTTTTT. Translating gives CASSSQGPNEKLFF. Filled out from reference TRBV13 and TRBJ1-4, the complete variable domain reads AAGVIQSPRHLIKEKRETATLKCYPIPRHDTVYWYQQGPGQDPQFLISFYEKMQSDKGSIPDRFSAQQFSDYHSELNMSSLELGDSALYFCASSSQGPNEKLFFGSGTQLSVL.